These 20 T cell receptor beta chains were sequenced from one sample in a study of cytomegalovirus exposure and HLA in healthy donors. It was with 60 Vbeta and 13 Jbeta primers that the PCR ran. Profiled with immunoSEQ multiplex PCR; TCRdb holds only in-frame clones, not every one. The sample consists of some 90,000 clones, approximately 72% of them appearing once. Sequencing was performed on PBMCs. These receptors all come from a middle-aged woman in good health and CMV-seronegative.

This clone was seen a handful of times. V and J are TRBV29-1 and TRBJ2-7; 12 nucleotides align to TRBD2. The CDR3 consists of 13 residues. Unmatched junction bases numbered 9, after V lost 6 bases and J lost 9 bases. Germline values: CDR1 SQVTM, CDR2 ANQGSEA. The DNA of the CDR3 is TGCAGCGTACGGACTAGCGGGAATTGGGCGCAGTACTTC. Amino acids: CSVRTSGNWAQYF.

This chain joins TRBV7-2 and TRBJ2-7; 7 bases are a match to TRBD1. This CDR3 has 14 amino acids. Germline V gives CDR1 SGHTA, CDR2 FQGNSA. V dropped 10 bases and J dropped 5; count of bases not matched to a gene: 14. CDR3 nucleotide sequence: TGTGCCACCTCTTCGGACAGGTCTAGGAACGAGCAGTACTTC. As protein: CATSSDRSRNEQYF.

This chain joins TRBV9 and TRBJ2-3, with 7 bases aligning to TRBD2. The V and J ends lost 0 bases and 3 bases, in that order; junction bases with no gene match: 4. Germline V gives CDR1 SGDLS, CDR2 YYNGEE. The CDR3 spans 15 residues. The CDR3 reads CASSVGAGPTDTQYF. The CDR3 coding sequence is TGTGCCAGCAGCGTAGGAGCGGGACCGACAGATACGCAGTATTTT.

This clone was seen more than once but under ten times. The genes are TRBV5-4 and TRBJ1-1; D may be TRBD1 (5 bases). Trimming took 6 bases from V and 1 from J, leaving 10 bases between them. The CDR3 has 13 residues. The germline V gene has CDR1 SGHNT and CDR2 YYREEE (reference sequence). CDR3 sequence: CASNNRRNTEAFF. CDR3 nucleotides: TGTGCCAGCAACAACAGGAGGAACACTGAAGCTTTCTTT.

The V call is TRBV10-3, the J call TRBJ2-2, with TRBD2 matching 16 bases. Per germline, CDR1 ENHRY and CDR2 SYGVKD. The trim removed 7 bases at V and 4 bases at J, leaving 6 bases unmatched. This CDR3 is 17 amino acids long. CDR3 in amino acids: CAITGTSGRALTGELFF. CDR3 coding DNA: TGTGCCATCACCGGGACTAGCGGGAGGGCCCTCACCGGGGAGCTGTTTTTT.

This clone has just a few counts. CDR3 DNA: TGTGCTAGTGTTTGGGCCGCAGGGACAGGAAAAGCCCAGCATTTT. This codes for CASVWAAGTGKAQHF. V is TRBV12-5 and J is TRBJ1-5; 8 positions match TRBD1. The CDR3 totals 15 residues. Germline loops: CDR1 LGHNT, CDR2 FRNRAP. J was trimmed by 11 bases and V by 7 bases; bases with no gene match: 16.

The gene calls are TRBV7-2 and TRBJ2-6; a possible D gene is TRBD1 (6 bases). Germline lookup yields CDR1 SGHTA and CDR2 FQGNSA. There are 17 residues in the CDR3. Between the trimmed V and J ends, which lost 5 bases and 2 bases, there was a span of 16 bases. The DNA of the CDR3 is TGTGCCAGCAGCCTTACTCAGGGGTTGGCTGGGGCCAACGTCCTGACTTTC. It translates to CASSLTQGLAGANVLTF.

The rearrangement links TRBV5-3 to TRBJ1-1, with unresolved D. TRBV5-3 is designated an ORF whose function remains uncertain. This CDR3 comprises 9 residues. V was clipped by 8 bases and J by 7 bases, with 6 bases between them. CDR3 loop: CASPSEAFF. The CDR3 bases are TGTGCCAGTCCCAGTGAAGCTTTCTTT.

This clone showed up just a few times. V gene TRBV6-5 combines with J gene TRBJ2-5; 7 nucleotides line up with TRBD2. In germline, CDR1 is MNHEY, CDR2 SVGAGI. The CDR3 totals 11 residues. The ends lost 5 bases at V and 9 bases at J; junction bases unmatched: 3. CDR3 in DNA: TGTGCCAGCAGTACACGGGGGGCCCAGTACTTC. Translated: CASSTRGAQYF.

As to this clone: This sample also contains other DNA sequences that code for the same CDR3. The CDR3 sequence: CASSPPGQSSYEQYF. The CDR3 DNA reads TGCGCCAGCAGCCCCCCGGGACAGAGCTCCTACGAGCAGTACTTC. The rearrangement joins TRBV4-1 to TRBJ2-7; 7 bases agree with TRBD1. Germline V gives CDR1 MGHRA, CDR2 YSYEKL. The V gene end was trimmed by 4 bases and the J gene end by 0 bases; junction bases not matched to a gene: 6. The CDR3 loop spans 15 amino acids.

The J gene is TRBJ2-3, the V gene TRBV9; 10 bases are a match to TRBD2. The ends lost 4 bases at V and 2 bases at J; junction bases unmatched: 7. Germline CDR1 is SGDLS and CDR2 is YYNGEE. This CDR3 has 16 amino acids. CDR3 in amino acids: CASSRLSGRATDTQYF. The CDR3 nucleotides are TGTGCCAGCAGCCGACTGAGCGGGAGGGCCACAGATACGCAGTATTTT.

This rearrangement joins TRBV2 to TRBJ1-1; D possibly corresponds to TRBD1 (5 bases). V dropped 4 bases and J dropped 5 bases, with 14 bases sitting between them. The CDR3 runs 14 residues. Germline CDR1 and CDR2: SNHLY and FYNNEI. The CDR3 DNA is TGTGCCAGCAGTGGGGGACTCCAGGGAACTGAAGCTTTCTTT. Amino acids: CASSGGLQGTEAFF. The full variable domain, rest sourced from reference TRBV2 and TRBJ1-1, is EPEVTQTPSHQVTQMGQEVILRCVPISNHLYFYWYRQILGQKVEFLVSFYNNEISEKSEIFDDQFSVERPDGSNFTLKIRSTKLEDSAMYFCASSGGLQGTEAFFGQGTRLTVV.

As DNA, the CDR3 is TGTGCCAGCACCTCGGGGGGGGCTGGGTATGGCTACACCTTC. It codes for CASTSGGAGYGYTF. The gene calls are TRBV2 and TRBJ1-2, with a tentative D call TRBD1 (6 bases). From germline, CDR1 is SNHLY and CDR2 FYNNEI. The CDR3 covers 14 residues. Trimming removed 7 bases from V and 5 bases from J, with 17 bases in between.

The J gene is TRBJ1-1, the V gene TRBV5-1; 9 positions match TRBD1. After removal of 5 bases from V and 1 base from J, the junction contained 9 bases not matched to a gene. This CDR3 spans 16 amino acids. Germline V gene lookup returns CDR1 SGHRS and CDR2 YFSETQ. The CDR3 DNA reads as TGCGCCAGCAGTCGGGACAGGGTAAGATCGAACACTGAAGCTTTCTTT. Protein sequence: CASSRDRVRSNTEAFF.

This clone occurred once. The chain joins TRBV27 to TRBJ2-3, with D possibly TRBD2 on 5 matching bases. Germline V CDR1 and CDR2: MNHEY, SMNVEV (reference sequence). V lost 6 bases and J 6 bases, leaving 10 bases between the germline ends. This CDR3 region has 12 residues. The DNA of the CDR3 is TGTGCCAGCAGGAGAGTAGCGGATACGCAGTATTTT. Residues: CASRRVADTQYF.

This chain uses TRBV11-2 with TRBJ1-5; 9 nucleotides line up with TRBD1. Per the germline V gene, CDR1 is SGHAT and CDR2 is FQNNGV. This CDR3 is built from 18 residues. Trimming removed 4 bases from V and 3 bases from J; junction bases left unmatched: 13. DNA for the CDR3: TGTGCCAGCAGCTCACCCGGGACAGGGAGAAGGAACAATCAGCCCCAGCATTTT. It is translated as CASSSPGTGRRNNQPQHF.

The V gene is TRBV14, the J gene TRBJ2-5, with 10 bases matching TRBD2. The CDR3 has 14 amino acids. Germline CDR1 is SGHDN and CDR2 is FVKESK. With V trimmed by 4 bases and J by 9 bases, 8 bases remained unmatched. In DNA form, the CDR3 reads TGTGCCAGCAGCCGAACGCTAGCGGGAGACTCCCAGTACTTC. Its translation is CASSRTLAGDSQYF.

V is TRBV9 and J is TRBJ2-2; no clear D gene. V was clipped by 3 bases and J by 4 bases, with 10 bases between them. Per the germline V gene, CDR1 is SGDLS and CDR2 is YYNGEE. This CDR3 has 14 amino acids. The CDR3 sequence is CASSARLSTGELFF. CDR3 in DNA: TGTGCCAGCAGCGCCCGTCTCTCCACCGGGGAGCTGTTTTTT.

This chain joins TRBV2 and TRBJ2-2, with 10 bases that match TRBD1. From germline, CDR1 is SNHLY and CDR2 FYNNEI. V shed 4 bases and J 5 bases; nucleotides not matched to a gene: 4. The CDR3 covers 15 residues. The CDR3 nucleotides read TGTGCCAGCAGTGGTAGGACAGGGGGTACCGGGGAGCTGTTTTTT. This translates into CASSGRTGGTGELFF.

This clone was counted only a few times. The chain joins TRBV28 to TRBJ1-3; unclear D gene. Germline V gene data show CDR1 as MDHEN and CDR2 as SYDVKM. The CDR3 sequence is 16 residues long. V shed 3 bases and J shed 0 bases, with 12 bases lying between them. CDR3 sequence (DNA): TGTGCCAGCAGTTTGGAGGGAGCCTACTCTGGAAACACCATATATTTT. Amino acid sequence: CASSLEGAYSGNTIYF.